This T cell receptor (beta chain) appears in the sequencing data of a study of blood T cell repertoires in COVID-19. Across the study: Whether acute or convalescent, the COVID-19 samples came from the United States, Italy and Spain. PBMCs, B-cell-depleted T cells, or T cells provided the cDNA or gDNA that made up the material.

The authors' processing: Reference gene primer amplification gave estimated nucleated cell counts. Here immunoSEQ multiplex PCR was the method, and the copy in TCRdb shows in-frame clones only, minus some. Clone size and the V and J calls come from that table; the DNA yielded D and trimming. The top ten clones hold 0.7% to 1% of a sample with some 270,000 clones, about 85% of them seen once. CDR1 and CDR2 from the germline V gene are SGDLS and YYNGEE. Trimming took off 3 bases at V and 8 bases at J, with 18 bases between the two ends. The CDR3 consists of 16 residues. Seattle patients were enrolled during active infection and followed longitudinally.

The sample consisted of peripheral blood. The rearrangement uses TRBV9 and TRBJ1-6, with D possibly being TRBD1 (6 bases). The origin of this receptor is a human donor with COVID-19, enrolled during active disease. The donor label of this sample is uncertain. CDR3 in DNA: TGTGCCAGCAGCGAGCGGGGAGGGGGGGCGGATTCACCCCTCCACTTT. Translating gives CASSERGGGADSPLHF.